The 8 T cell receptor beta chains below all came from one sample that was sequenced in a study of response to subunit inactivated influenza vaccine. TCRdb reprocessed the RT-PCR reads with MiXCR, giving one entry per CDR3 protein. Seen here are about 650,000 distinct CDR3 sequences, less than 20% observed once, and the top ten hold around 10%. The sequencing used PBMCs from blood, collected 11 to 12 days after vaccination. Receptors were obtained from a middle-aged man who received an inactivated influenza vaccine.

Ten or more counts support this clonotype. The V and J genes are TRBV5-1 and TRBJ2-7, with TRBD2 matching over 14 bases. Trimming removed 4 bases from V and 1 base from J; junction bases left unmatched: 1. Germline loops: CDR1 SGHRS, CDR2 YFSETQ. This CDR3 region has 15 residues. This CDR3 is CASSGTSGSSYEQYF. In DNA form, the CDR3 reads TGCGCCAGCAGCGGGACTAGCGGGAGTTCCTACGAGCAGTACTTC.

This clonotype was detected a few times. The V call is TRBV20-1, the J call TRBJ2-1; tentatively, D is TRBD2 (5 bases). Germline V lookup: CDR1 DFQATT, CDR2 SNEGSKA (reference sequence). This CDR3 is built from 12 residues. The V gene lost 3 bases and the J gene lost 9 bases, with 12 bases spanning the gap. The CDR3: CSARLPGFEQFF. The CDR3 coding sequence is TGCAGTGCTAGGCTTCCGGGATTTGAGCAGTTCTTC.

This clonotype was found once. The rearrangement joins TRBV9 to TRBJ2-2, with TRBD1 identical over 10 bases. The V gene's germline CDR1 is SGDLS and CDR2 YYNGEE. The V and J ends lost 2 bases and 7 bases, in that order; junction bases with no gene match: 2. This CDR3 spans 14 amino acids. The CDR3 here is CASSVGQGLGELFF. Here the CDR3 DNA reads TGTGCCAGCAGCGTGGGACAGGGGCTCGGGGAGCTGTTTTTT.

This clonotype was recorded many times. V usage is TRBV20-1 and J usage is TRBJ1-5; tentative D call: TRBD1 (6 bases). The germline CDR1 and CDR2 sequences are DFQATT and SNEGSKA (reference sequence). Trimming left V 5 bases short and J 6 bases short, with 14 bases between. The CDR3 runs to 13 residues. The CDR3 nucleotides are TGCAGTGCTGGCCCGGGGGCCGTTCAGCCCCAGCATTTT. Protein product: CSAGPGAVQPQHF.

V is TRBV4-3 and J is TRBJ2-1; 12 bases align to TRBD2. V shed 0 bases and J 9 bases; nucleotides not matched to a gene: 9. Germline CDR1 and CDR2: LGHNA and YSLEER. There are 17 residues in the CDR3. CDR3 residues: CASSQDLVASGRGEQFF. The CDR3 bases are TGCGCCAGCAGCCAAGATTTGGTGGCTAGCGGGAGGGGTGAGCAGTTCTTC.

A few counts support this clonotype. The chain has TRBV14 and TRBJ2-5; D gene ambiguous. Germline V gives CDR1 SGHDN, CDR2 FVKESK. This CDR3 has 13 residues. Trimming took 3 bases from V and 5 from J, leaving 10 bases between them. CDR3 DNA sequence: TGTGCCAGCAGCCAGTGGGTAGGGGAGACCCAGTACTTC. This translates into CASSQWVGETQYF.

The chain combines TRBV5-6 with TRBJ2-3; tentative D call: TRBD2 (5 bases). CDR3 length: 16 amino acids. Germline V CDR1 and CDR2: SGHDT, YYEEEE. The germline V and J ends were trimmed by 7 bases and 5 bases, with 23 bases remaining between them. Written as DNA, the CDR3 is TGTGCCAGCGGACCCCAGCTCGGATGGGAGAGAGATACGCAGTATTTT. As protein: CASGPQLGWERDTQYF.

This chain connects TRBV12-5 to TRBJ1-1; TRBD1 matches 8 bases. V was pared by 7 bases and J by 1 base, with 2 bases of the junction left unmatched. The CDR3 contains 13 residues. Per the germline V gene, CDR1 is LGHNT and CDR2 is FRNRAP. The CDR3 region is CASAGGGNTEAFF. The CDR3 nucleotides read TGTGCTAGTGCAGGGGGCGGGAACACTGAAGCTTTCTTT.